A selection of T cell receptor beta chains follows, all from one sample in a study of T cells in Graves' hyperthyroidism and ophthalmopathy. TCRdb re-analysed the multiplex PCR reads in MiXCR, keeping a single row per CDR3 protein. The sample yields just under 750,000 distinct CDR3 sequences, just over 35% seen once. Sequencing used blood. The receptors derive from a middle-aged woman with Graves' hyperthyroidism. Each CDR3 is given without its conserved first and last residue.

v_gene	j_gene	CDR3aa
TRBV19	TRBJ1-5	ASSMSPSWETQH
TRBV7-2	TRBJ1-2	ASSQGGDPASYGYT
TRBV25-1	TRBJ2-5	ASSDTGGKTQY
TRBV6-5	TRBJ1-1	ASRSDLVNTEAF
TRBV20-1	TRBJ1-4	SATGQGALEVGEKLF
TRBV7-2	TRBJ1-2	ASSLAYGASGYT
TRBV12-3/TRBV12-4	TRBJ1-2	ASSLTGDTQDGYT
TRBV9	TRBJ2-7	ASSVGASGSYEQY
TRBV7-2	TRBJ1-5	ASSSGGPGGSGYGMPQH
TRBV10-3	TRBJ1-2	ASTRQGADYGYT
TRBV10-3	TRBJ2-2	AIAGQLNTGELF
TRBV5-6	TRBJ2-7	ASSLTFGGPGTPDYEQY
TRBV15	TRBJ1-2	ATSPGTGDGYT
TRBV29-1	TRBJ2-2	SVRQGSMNTGELF